A selection of T cell receptor beta chains follows, all from one sample in a study of blood T cell repertoires in COVID-19. Here immunoSEQ multiplex PCR was the method, and the copy in TCRdb shows in-frame clones only, minus some. Of fewer than 250,000 clones listed, around 84% were seen once; the top ten hold 6.5% to 8.5%. Material: PBMCs or T cells enriched from blood (not recorded which). Receptors were obtained from a woman in her 40s with acute COVID-19. CDR3s include the opening cysteine and the closing phenylalanine or tryptophan. The order of the fields is V gene, clone size, J gene, D gene, CDR3 protein, CDR3 DNA. A D gene is named only where the DNA matches it firmly. Expanded clones are given a class, and other clones once, few, many or no size at all.

TRBV5-6	once	TRBJ2-7	NA	CASSPLGVVYEQYF	TGTGCCAGCAGCCCCCTCGGAGTCGTGTACGAGCAGTACTTC
TRBV5-1	NA	TRBJ2-7	NA	CASSLAADVDEQYF	TGCGCCAGCAGCTTGGCCGCAGATGTCGACGAGCAGTACTTC
TRBV30	NA	TRBJ1-5	NA	CAWSVRGDQPQHF	TGTGCCTGGAGTGTTCGGGGGGACCAGCCCCAGCATTTT
TRBV2	NA	TRBJ2-5	TRBD1	CASITDRGWQETQYF	TGTGCCAGCATAACGGACAGGGGGTGGCAAGAGACCCAGTACTTC
TRBV7-9	few	TRBJ2-1	NA	CASSFRAPRGEQFF	TGTGCCAGCAGCTTCAGGGCCCCAAGGGGCGAGCAGTTCTTC
TRBV29-1	once	TRBJ1-2	NA	CSVETRDSNYGYTF	TGCAGCGTTGAAACGCGGGATTCTAACTATGGCTACACCTTC
TRBV4-1	NA	TRBJ1-1	NA	CASSHPAGGRNTEAFF	TGCGCCAGCAGCCACCCGGCGGGGGGCCGGAACACTGAAGCTTTCTTT
TRBV18	NA	TRBJ1-1	NA	CASSPESGDTEAFF	TGTGCCAGCTCACCCGAATCGGGGGACACTGAAGCTTTCTTT
TRBV5-1	NA	TRBJ1-1	TRBD1	CASSEIPGQVNTEAFF	TGCGCCAGCAGCGAAATACCGGGACAGGTGAACACTGAAGCTTTCTTT
TRBV27	few	TRBJ1-2	TRBD1	CASRYRDRDGYTF	TGTGCCAGCAGATACCGGGACAGAGATGGCTACACCTTC
TRBV7-2	NA	TRBJ2-2	NA	CASSLLASAGELFF	TGTGCCAGCAGCTTACTAGCGTCGGCCGGGGAGCTGTTTTTT
TRBV4-3	once	TRBJ2-5	NA	CASSQGVSGDETQYF	TGCGCCAGCAGCCAAGGCGTCTCGGGGGACGAGACCCAGTACTTC
TRBV10-3	NA	TRBJ1-5	NA	CAISDGVGNQPQHF	TGTGCCATCAGTGATGGAGTGGGCAATCAGCCCCAGCATTTT
TRBV15	NA	TRBJ2-1	TRBD2	CATSRDLGEGYEQFF	TGTGCCACCAGCAGAGATTTGGGGGAGGGCTATGAGCAGTTCTTC
TRBV5-8	NA	TRBJ2-2	NA	CASSLAGRGYTGELFF	TGTGCCAGCAGCTTGGCGGGCAGGGGATACACCGGGGAGCTGTTTTTT
TRBV4-1	NA	TRBJ1-2	NA	CASSQEGGVGYTF	TGCGCCAGCAGCCAAGAGGGGGGGGTTGGCTACACCTTC
TRBV10-3	NA	TRBJ1-2	TRBD1	CAISGDKGAYGYTF	TGTGCCATCAGTGGAGATAAGGGGGCTTATGGCTACACCTTC
TRBV20-1	NA	TRBJ2-7	NA	CSAADFGQYF	TGCAGTGCGGCCGACTTTGGGCAGTACTTC
TRBV4-1	NA	TRBJ1-2	NA	CASSQDRDIDNYGYTF	TGCGCCAGCAGCCAAGACCGGGACATCGATAACTATGGCTACACCTTC
TRBV28	NA	TRBJ2-5	NA	CASSFGGARQETQYF	TGTGCCAGCAGTTTCGGAGGTGCGCGCCAAGAGACCCAGTACTTC
TRBV5-6	NA	TRBJ2-2	NA	CASSSTGIEGELFF	TGTGCCAGCAGCTCGACAGGCATTGAAGGGGAGCTGTTTTTT
TRBV7-2	NA	TRBJ1-4	NA	CASSGSSGPTNEKLFF	TGTGCCAGCAGCGGAAGTTCAGGGCCAACTAATGAAAAACTGTTTTTT
TRBV4-3	NA	TRBJ2-7	TRBD2	CASSWQLAGVDEQYF	TGCGCCAGCAGCTGGCAACTAGCGGGAGTCGACGAGCAGTACTTC
TRBV28	NA	TRBJ1-2	TRBD1	CASSYDRDIEGYTF	TGTGCCAGCAGCTATGACAGGGATATAGAGGGCTACACCTTC
TRBV7-2	NA	TRBJ1-1	NA	CASSYLQGTEAFF	TGTGCCAGCAGCTACCTACAGGGAACTGAAGCTTTCTTT
TRBV12-3/TRBV12-4	once	TRBJ2-7	TRBD1	CASSKTGYEQYF	TGTGCCAGCAGTAAGACAGGGTACGAGCAGTACTTC
TRBV5-4	NA	TRBJ2-1	TRBD2	CASSLGSRGRTHEQFF	TGTGCCAGCAGCTTGGGATCACGCGGGAGGACCCATGAGCAGTTCTTC
TRBV30	once	TRBJ1-1	NA	CAWARTEAFF	TGTGCCTGGGCCCGGACTGAAGCTTTCTTT
TRBV7-2	NA	TRBJ2-1	TRBD2	CASSLTRGTSAEHGQFF	TGTGCCAGCAGCTTAACGCGGGGGACTAGTGCCGAGCATGGGCAGTTCTTC
TRBV13	NA	TRBJ2-5	TRBD2	CASSTSLASQETQYF	TGTGCCAGCAGCACTTCACTAGCGTCACAAGAGACCCAGTACTTC
TRBV28	NA	TRBJ2-7	NA	CASITKSGTPSRPRSYEQYF	TGTGCCAGCATCACCAAATCCGGGACACCTAGTAGGCCGCGGTCCTACGAGCAGTACTTC
TRBV11-2	NA	TRBJ2-7	NA	CASSLDREYEQYF	TGTGCCAGCAGCTTAGACCGGGAGTACGAGCAGTACTTC
TRBV5-6	NA	TRBJ2-5	TRBD1	CASRPTGDEETQYF	TGTGCCAGCAGGCCGACAGGGGACGAAGAGACCCAGTACTTC
TRBV6-6	few	TRBJ1-5	NA	CASCRIGGFNSNQPQHF	TGTGCCAGCTGTCGAATCGGAGGATTTAATAGCAATCAGCCCCAGCATTTT
TRBV28	NA	TRBJ1-1	NA	CASSAYRGNTEAFF	TGTGCCAGCAGTGCTTATCGGGGAAACACTGAAGCTTTCTTT
TRBV10-1	NA	TRBJ1-3	NA	CASSAGSSGNTIYF	TGCGCCAGCAGTGCCGGGAGCTCTGGAAACACCATATATTTT
TRBV6-5	once	TRBJ1-1	NA	CASSSFGQLEAFF	TGTGCCAGCAGTTCCTTCGGACAGCTAGAAGCTTTCTTT
TRBV5-6	once	TRBJ1-4	NA	CASSRQGREKLFF	TGTGCCAGCAGCCGCCAGGGTCGCGAAAAACTGTTTTTT
TRBV6-4	NA	TRBJ1-1	NA	CASSPGGARTEAFF	TGTGCCAGCAGCCCTGGGGGGGCGCGAACTGAAGCTTTCTTT